This TCR beta chain was sequenced for a study of blood T cells in healthy people across ages. Overall study results and limits: Underestimates were what the diversity estimates from one million T cells were considered to be. When set beside aged donors, long-lived donors presented more naive CD4+ cells and higher diversity.

CDR1 and CDR2 from the germline V gene are LGHNA and YSLEER. Losses at the gene ends were 2 bases for V and 9 bases for J; bases not matched to a gene: 5. This CDR3 is built from 14 residues. Remarks on this clonotype: The antigen is unknown.

Combining a sample-barcoded 5' primer with a J-beta primer mix, a second PCR ran for roughly 7 to 12 cycles. TCRdb itself ran the 5' RACE reads through MiXCR, one entry per CDR3 protein. The table includes about 730,000 distinct CDR3 sequences, approximately 39% detected once. Per individual sample, total RNA of at least 6 micrograms was extracted. The receptor was derived from a woman aged 60-75 years in good health. Sequencing was carried out using blood. V is TRBV4-3 and J is TRBJ2-3, with TRBD2 matching 10 bases. The CDR3 sequence is CASSQTGLATTQYF. CDR3 nucleotide sequence: TGCGCCAGCAGCCAAACGGGACTAGCGACAACGCAGTATTTT.